This T cell receptor beta chain was sequenced for a study of blood T cell repertoires in COVID-19. Study-wide background: Samples representing acute and convalescent COVID-19 were sourced from the United States, Italy and Spain. Sources were T cells, B-cell-depleted T cells, or PBMCs; the material itself was cDNA or gDNA.

This clone has more than one count but fewer than ten. Original analysis: Estimates of nucleated cell counts were drawn from the amplification of reference gene primers. Generated by immunoSEQ multiplex PCR, the TCRdb table keeps only in-frame clones and is missing some. From that table come the V and J calls and clone size; the DNA was used to work out D and trimming. The sample contains about 230,000 clones, 75% to 85% of which appear only once. The clonotype was recovered from a man in his forties who had recovered from COVID-19. The source material was peripheral blood.

DNA for the CDR3: TGTGCCAGCAGCGACCGGGACAGGGGCTCCGAGCAGTACTTC. Translating gives CASSDRDRGSEQYF. The V call is TRBV9, the J call TRBJ2-7, with 10 bases that match TRBD1. The CDR3 extends over 14 amino acids. V trimming: 3 bases; J trimming: 6 bases; junction bases outside the gene matches: 6. The germline gives CDR1 SGDLS, CDR2 YYNGEE.